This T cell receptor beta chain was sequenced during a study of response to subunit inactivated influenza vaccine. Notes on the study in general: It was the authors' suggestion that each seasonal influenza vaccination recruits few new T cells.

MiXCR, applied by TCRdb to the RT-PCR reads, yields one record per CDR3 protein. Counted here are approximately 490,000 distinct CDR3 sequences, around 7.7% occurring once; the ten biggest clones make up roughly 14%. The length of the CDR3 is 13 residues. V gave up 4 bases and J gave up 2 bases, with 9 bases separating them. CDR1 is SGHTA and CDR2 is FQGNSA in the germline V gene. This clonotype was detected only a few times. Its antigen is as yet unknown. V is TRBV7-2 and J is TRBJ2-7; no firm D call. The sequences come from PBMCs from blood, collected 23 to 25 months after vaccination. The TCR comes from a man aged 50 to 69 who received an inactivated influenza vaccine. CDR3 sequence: CASSSRSPYEQYF. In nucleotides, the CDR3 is TGTGCCAGCAGCTCAAGGTCTCCCTACGAGCAGTACTTC.